The next 14 T cell receptor beta chains were all read from a single sample in a study of T cell clones after liver transplantation (dated by TCRdb to between 2018 and 2021). In the paper's terms, the time point label means: pre-transplant. The method was the immunoSEQ multiplex PCR assay. Drawn from immuneACCESS, this table holds only the in-frame rearrangements with V and J called that TCRdb kept. Clones are partly lost; checked studies trace under half to an unresolved V gene and leave the rest unexplained. This sample has 20,000 to 30,000 clones in its table, and more than 60% of those were observed once. The ten largest clonotypes hold 2.5% to 3.5% of the sample. Sequenced material: CD4+ T cells from blood, taken before liver transplant. Receptors were obtained from a human donor who received a liver transplant.

The chain links TRBV6-1 to TRBJ2-3; D is perhaps TRBD2 (5 bases). CDR3 size: 16 residues. Germline V gene sequence: CDR1 MNHNS, CDR2 SASEGT. V dropped 2 bases and J dropped 2 bases, with 14 bases sitting between them. CDR3 DNA: TGTGCCAGCAGTGAACTCCCTGGCCTAGCCACAGATACGCAGTATTTT. This encodes CASSELPGLATDTQYF.

J is TRBJ1-5 and V is TRBV7-2; the D gene is possibly TRBD1 (6 bases). The length of the CDR3 is 13 residues. Germline V gene sequence: CDR1 SGHTA, CDR2 FQGNSA. V was cut by 4 bases and J by 4 bases, with 8 bases left in between. This CDR3 reads CASSSDRNQPQHF. CDR3 nucleotide sequence: TGTGCCAGCAGCTCGGACAGAAATCAGCCCCAGCATTTT.

This clone was counted a few times. This sequence joins TRBV7-6 and TRBJ2-2; D gene unclear. Trimming pared 1 base from V and 1 base from J, leaving 13 bases between. CDR1 is SGHVS, CDR2 FNYEAQ, per germline. The CDR3 contains 17 residues. This chain's CDR3 is CASSLVVRLLNTGELFF. CDR3 nucleotide sequence: TGTGCCAGCAGCTTAGTGGTTAGGCTCCTGAACACCGGGGAGCTGTTTTTT.

The chain employs TRBV6-1 and TRBJ2-3; D gene uncertain. Germline V lookup: CDR1 MNHNS, CDR2 SASEGT. The CDR3 loop spans 15 amino acids. V dropped 6 bases and J dropped 0 bases, with 13 bases sitting between them. CDR3 nucleotides: TGTGCCAGCAGCCCCATTTCGTTCAGCACAGATACGCAGTATTTT. Encoded protein: CASSPISFSTDTQYF.

The rearrangement joins TRBV29-1 to TRBJ2-5; D tentatively fits TRBD1 or TRBD2 (5 bases each). V dropped 7 bases and J dropped 2 bases, with 11 bases sitting between them. From germline, CDR1 is SQVTM and CDR2 ANQGSEA. The CDR3 length is 12 residues. CDR3 in amino acids: CSAGWGQETQYF. CDR3 nucleotide sequence: TGCAGCGCCGGCTGGGGGCAAGAGACCCAGTACTTC. Filled out from reference TRBV29-1 and TRBJ2-5, the complete variable domain reads SAVISQKPSRDICQRGTSLTIQCQVDSQVTMMFWYRQQPGQSLTLIATANQGSEATYESGFVIDKFPISRPNLTFSTLTVSNMSPEDSSIYLCSAGWGQETQYFGPGTRLLVL.

The chain employs TRBV6-5 and TRBJ1-2, with D unresolved. Germline values: CDR1 MNHEY, CDR2 SVGAGI. This CDR3 contains 15 residues. Trimming took off 0 bases at V and 4 bases at J, with 12 bases between the two ends. The CDR3 reads CASSYSVAEFYGYTF. CDR3 DNA sequence: TGTGCCAGCAGTTACTCGGTGGCGGAATTCTATGGCTACACCTTC.

The rearrangement joins TRBV7-9 to TRBJ1-2, with D unclear. Trimming took off 3 bases at V and 11 bases at J, with 16 bases between the two ends. This CDR3 has 13 residues. Per the germline V gene, CDR1 is SEHNR and CDR2 is FQNEAQ (reference sequence). CDR3 nucleotides: TGTGCCAGCAGCTTGGGTACCGGAACCGTGTACACCTTC. This translates into CASSLGTGTVYTF.

This chain uses TRBV7-2 with TRBJ2-7; perhaps TRBD2 as D (6 bases). V was pared by 1 base and J by 6 bases, with 13 bases between. From germline, CDR1 is SGHTA and CDR2 FQGNSA. The CDR3 length is 14 residues. The chain's CDR3 is CASSLGQGGSEQYV. Written as DNA, the CDR3 is TGTGCCAGCAGCTTAGGGCAGGGAGGTTCCGAGCAGTACGTC.

This clone appeared a single time. The rearrangement uses TRBV9 and TRBJ2-1; TRBD2 aligns across 7 bases. Germline-derived CDR1 and CDR2 are SGDLS and YYNGEE. The CDR3 totals 17 residues. J was trimmed by 0 bases and V by 3 bases; bases with no gene match: 9. The CDR3 sequence: CASSAPSSGGSYNEQFF. The DNA of the CDR3 is TGTGCCAGCAGCGCCCCCTCTAGCGGAGGCTCCTACAATGAGCAGTTCTTC.

The chain has TRBV19 and TRBJ2-3; 11 bases agree with TRBD2. Germline CDR1 reads LNHDA; CDR2 reads SQIVND (reference sequence). V gave up 5 bases and J gave up 0 bases; unmatched junction bases: 10. This CDR3 contains 18 residues. This CDR3 is CASSWSSGGLSSTDTQYF. CDR3 bases: TGTGCCAGTAGTTGGTCTAGCGGGGGGCTCTCTAGCACAGATACGCAGTATTTT.

The rearrangement joins TRBV2 to TRBJ2-6; 7 positions match TRBD1. After removal of 8 bases from V and 0 bases from J, the junction contained 4 bases not matched to a gene. Germline-derived CDR1 and CDR2 are SNHLY and FYNNEI. This CDR3 comprises 15 residues. DNA for the CDR3: TGTGCCAGCTCGGGACAGCTCTCTGGGGCCAACGTCCTGACTTTC. Translation gives CASSGQLSGANVLTF.

This rearrangement joins TRBV6-5 to TRBJ1-2; D ambiguous. Per the germline V gene, CDR1 is MNHEY and CDR2 is SVGAGI. Deletions cut 5 bases from V and 6 bases from J, with 10 bases between. This CDR3 spans 12 amino acids. For the CDR3, the DNA is TGTGCCAGCAGTGGCGACAAGGATGGCTACACCTTC. Amino acids: CASSGDKDGYTF.

This sequence joins TRBV9 and TRBJ2-3; 9 nucleotides line up with TRBD1. Per the germline V gene, CDR1 is SGDLS and CDR2 is YYNGEE. The CDR3 has 15 amino acids. Trimming removed 0 bases from V and 5 bases from J; junction bases left unmatched: 4. The CDR3: CASSVVGTGLDTQYF. As DNA, the CDR3 is TGTGCCAGCAGCGTAGTAGGGACAGGGCTAGATACGCAGTATTTT.

The V gene is TRBV19, the J gene TRBJ2-2; the D gene is possibly TRBD1 (7 bases). V lost 4 bases, J lost 5 bases, and 17 bases lay in between. CDR3 size: 16 residues. Germline CDR1 is LNHDA and CDR2 is SQIVND (reference sequence). The CDR3 DNA follows: TGTGCCAGTAGTACAGGGGGAGGCGTCTTTACCGGGGAGCTGTTTTTT. This encodes CASSTGGGVFTGELFF.